A single sample gave rise to the 27 T cell receptor beta chains below, sequenced in a study of blood T cell repertoires in COVID-19. TCRdb's table, derived via immunoSEQ multiplex PCR, lists solely in-frame clones and lacks some. The table lists around 190,000 clones, roughly four fifths of them singletons, with nearly 9.5% in the top ten. Sequencing was carried out using PBMCs or T cells enriched from blood (not recorded which). Receptor source: a man aged 40-55 years who had recovered from COVID-19.

The chain uses TRBV19 and TRBJ2-7; D might be TRBD1 (6 bases). Trimming took 5 bases from V and 3 from J, leaving 11 bases between them. The CDR3 spans 13 residues. Germline CDR1 LNHDA, CDR2 SQIVND (reference sequence). CDR3 region: CASSLRTDYEQYF. CDR3 DNA sequence: TGTGCCAGTAGTCTAAGGACAGACTACGAGCAGTACTTC.

The chain joins TRBV9 to TRBJ2-7; a possible D gene is TRBD2 (5 bases). CDR3 length: 15 amino acids. Trimming cost V 0 bases and J 5 bases, with 15 bases left between them. Germline lookup yields CDR1 SGDLS and CDR2 YYNGEE. CDR3 in DNA: TGTGCCAGCAGCGTAGGGGGTAGCGTGGTGGACGAGCAGTACTTC. This gives the protein CASSVGGSVVDEQYF.

The chain is built from TRBV9 and TRBJ1-2, with TRBD1 matching over 8 bases. This CDR3 region has 16 residues. V shed 3 bases and J 4 bases; nucleotides not matched to a gene: 11. CDR1 and CDR2 from the germline V gene are SGDLS and YYNGEE. The CDR3 region has the DNA TGTGCCAGCAGCGGCAGGGGGCGGATCGAGGCCTATGGCTACACCTTC. Protein product: CASSGRGRIEAYGYTF.

This sequence joins TRBV19 and TRBJ2-3; a weak D match, TRBD1 (5 bases). Germline lookup yields CDR1 LNHDA and CDR2 SQIVND (reference sequence). The CDR3 contains 13 residues. Trimming took 5 bases from V and 4 from J, leaving 10 bases between them. CDR3 DNA: TGTGCCAGTAGTCAGGGTCTAGCAGATACGCAGTATTTT. Encoded protein: CASSQGLADTQYF.

Written as DNA, the CDR3 is TGTGCCAGCAGGGCTAGCGGGCGCTCCTACGAGCAGTACTTC. This sequence encodes CASRASGRSYEQYF. The rearrangement joins TRBV6-5 to TRBJ2-7; 8 positions agree with TRBD2. V dropped 6 bases and J dropped 0; count of bases not matched to a gene: 4. This CDR3 has 14 amino acids. The germline V gene encodes CDR1 MNHEY and CDR2 SVGAGI.

The rearrangement uses TRBV5-6 and TRBJ1-4; 8 positions agree with TRBD1. Germline CDR1 is SGHDT and CDR2 is YYEEEE. The CDR3 loop spans 14 amino acids. The junction had 3 bases not matched to a gene; V was cut back by 0 bases and J by 8 bases. The CDR3 sequence is CASSLAGGEEKLFF. The CDR3 coding sequence is TGTGCCAGCAGCTTGGCAGGGGGCGAAGAAAAACTGTTTTTT.

V is TRBV9 and J is TRBJ1-1, with a weak D call TRBD1 (5 bases). The CDR3 sequence is 14 residues long. V gave up 5 bases and J gave up 4 bases, with 15 bases separating them. Germline V gene sequence: CDR1 SGDLS, CDR2 YYNGEE. CDR3 region: CASREPGGSTEAFF. CDR3 sequence (DNA): TGTGCCAGCAGGGAGCCGGGGGGAAGCACTGAAGCTTTCTTT.

Details on this clone: Other DNA sequences in the same sample also yield this CDR3. The V and J genes are TRBV11-2 and TRBJ2-7, with 10 nucleotides matching TRBD1. This CDR3 has 14 amino acids. Germline values: CDR1 SGHAT, CDR2 FQNNGV. J gave up 2 bases and V 3 bases, and 1 base lay outside the gene matches. The CDR3 region is CASSLGQGTYEQYF. The CDR3 nucleotides are TGTGCCAGCAGCTTGGGACAGGGGACCTACGAGCAGTACTTC.

This rearrangement joins TRBV5-1 to TRBJ1-5; a possible D gene is TRBD1 (6 bases). Germline CDR1 is SGHRS and CDR2 is YFSETQ. The V gene lost 0 bases and the J gene lost 7 bases, with 14 bases spanning the gap. The CDR3 loop spans 15 amino acids. CDR3 loop: CASSLAGRGGQPQHF. The CDR3 DNA is TGCGCCAGCAGCTTGGCGGGGAGGGGGGGCCAGCCCCAGCATTTT.

This sequence joins TRBV5-4 and TRBJ2-3; 8 positions agree with TRBD1. The CDR3 contains 13 residues. After removal of 0 bases from V and 9 bases from J, the junction contained 3 bases not matched to a gene. Germline CDR1 reads SGHNT; CDR2 reads YYREEE (reference sequence). The CDR3 DNA is TGTGCCAGCAGCTTGGACAGGGGGGAAACGCAGTATTTT. This codes for CASSLDRGETQYF. Filled out from reference TRBV5-4 and TRBJ2-3, the complete variable domain reads ETGVTQSPTHLIKTRGQQVTLRCSSQSGHNTVSWYQQALGQGPQFIFQYYREEENGRGNFPPRFSGLQFPNYSSELNVNALELDDSALYLCASSLDRGETQYFGPGTRLTVL.

The chain is built from TRBV19 and TRBJ2-3; tentatively, D is TRBD1 (5 bases). This CDR3 comprises 16 residues. From germline, CDR1 is LNHDA and CDR2 SQIVND (reference sequence). V lost 1 base to trimming and J lost 7 bases, with 18 bases between them. CDR3 coding DNA: TGTGCCAGTAGTATAGGGGCCCGGGCACAGGCAAATACGCAGTATTTT. Protein product: CASSIGARAQANTQYF.

The chain joins TRBV7-8 to TRBJ1-1, with 8 bases fitting TRBD1. Germline values: CDR1 SGHVS, CDR2 FQNEAQ. The V and J ends lost 3 bases and 1 base, in that order; junction bases with no gene match: 7. CDR3 size: 16 residues. The CDR3 region is CASSFTRGPSNTEAFF. For the CDR3, the DNA is TGTGCCAGCAGCTTCACCAGGGGGCCGTCGAACACTGAAGCTTTCTTT.

The chain links TRBV11-2 to TRBJ1-2; TRBD1 matches at 11 bases. Trimming at V came to 5 bases and at J to 7 bases, leaving 6 bases not matched to a gene. The CDR3 extends over 14 amino acids. CDR1 is SGHAT, CDR2 FQNNGV, per germline. The CDR3 sequence is CASSLLGTGGGYTF. The CDR3 DNA reads as TGTGCCAGCAGCCTACTTGGGACAGGGGGTGGCTACACCTTC.

This chain uses TRBV12-5 with TRBJ1-2, with TRBD1 matching over 8 bases. CDR1 is LGHNT, CDR2 FRNRAP, per germline. With V trimmed by 1 base and J by 9 bases, 4 bases remained unmatched. The CDR3 covers 13 residues. In nucleotides, the CDR3 is TGTGCTAGTGGTTTGGCCGGACAGGGAAGCTACACCTTC. Amino acid sequence: CASGLAGQGSYTF.

This sequence joins TRBV2 and TRBJ1-5; TRBD1 might be the D (5 bases). Germline assignment: CDR1 SNHLY and CDR2 FYNNEI. The V end was cut by 2 bases, the J end by 3 bases, with 11 bases between. This CDR3 has 15 residues. In DNA form, the CDR3 reads TGTGCCAGCAGTGAAAGCTACAGGATCAATCAGCCCCAGCATTTT. It specifies CASSESYRINQPQHF.

V and J are TRBV4-1 and TRBJ2-7; no definite D call. This CDR3 is 14 amino acids long. The ends were cut back, 0 bases at V and 6 bases at J, with 12 bases in the middle. Germline values: CDR1 MGHRA, CDR2 YSYEKL. The CDR3 region has the DNA TGCGCCAGCAGCCAAGAAAATCACTCGGGCGAGCAGTACTTC. Translation: CASSQENHSGEQYF.

The chain is built from TRBV2 and TRBJ2-1; 7 positions match TRBD2. In germline, CDR1 is SNHLY, CDR2 FYNNEI. V lost 7 bases to trimming and J lost 8 bases; unmatched junction nucleotides: 8. CDR3 size: 13 residues. CDR3 bases: TGTGCCAGCACCCTGGGAGGGTTCGATGAGCAGTTCTTC. Translation: CASTLGGFDEQFF.

The chain carries TRBV11-3 and TRBJ1-2; D not resolved. CDR3 length: 15 amino acids. The V and J ends lost 8 bases and 7 bases respectively, with 23 bases between them. The germline V gene encodes CDR1 SGHNT and CDR2 YENEEA. In DNA, the CDR3 is TGTGCCAGCGGACGACCCGGGGATTTTTTGGGTGGCTACACCTTC. The encoded protein is CASGRPGDFLGGYTF.

The genes are TRBV9 and TRBJ2-7; TRBD1 agrees at 9 bases. V shed 2 bases and J 3 bases; nucleotides not matched to a gene: 3. Looked up from germline, CDR1 is SGDLS and CDR2 is YYNGEE. The CDR3 has 14 residues. CDR3 nucleotides: TGTGCCAGCAGCGTTGGACAGGGGATCTACGAGCAGTACTTC. Its protein product is CASSVGQGIYEQYF.

The genes are TRBV5-1 and TRBJ2-5, with 9 bases lining up with TRBD1. V dropped 3 bases and J dropped 4; count of bases not matched to a gene: 4. The germline gives CDR1 SGHRS, CDR2 YFSETQ. The CDR3 is made up of 14 amino acids. The CDR3 nucleotides are TGCGCCAGCAGCTGGACAGGGGCCTTAGAGACCCAGTACTTC. Protein: CASSWTGALETQYF. Combining the CDR3 with reference TRBV5-1 and TRBJ2-5 gives the whole variable domain KAGVTQTPRYLIKTRGQQVTLSCSPISGHRSVSWYQQTPGQGLQFLFEYFSETQRNKGNFPGRFSGRQFSNSRSEMNVSTLELGDSALYLCASSWTGALETQYFGPGTRLLVL.

The V and J genes are TRBV4-1 and TRBJ1-2; D is perhaps TRBD1 (6 bases). CDR1 and CDR2 from the germline V gene are MGHRA and YSYEKL. The CDR3 sequence is 14 residues long. Trimming took off 5 bases at V and 4 bases at J, with 14 bases between the two ends. CDR3 sequence (DNA): TGCGCCAGCAGCGGGGGCGAAGGTATCTATGGCTACACCTTC. Its translation: CASSGGEGIYGYTF.

CDR3 bases: TGTGCCAGCAGTGTGACTAGCGGTCTAAACACCGGGGAGCTGTTTTTT. It is translated as CASSVTSGLNTGELFF. The chain links TRBV9 to TRBJ2-2; TRBD2 matches 9 bases. The junction had 7 bases not matched to a gene; V was cut back by 5 bases and J by 2 bases. CDR1 is SGDLS and CDR2 is YYNGEE in the germline V gene. The CDR3 has 16 residues.

Turning to this clone: Other DNA sequences in this specimen translate into the identical CDR3. This chain connects TRBV3-1 (or the pseudogene TRBV3-2) to TRBJ1-6; D may be TRBD1 (6 bases). Trimming cost V 3 bases and J 7 bases, with 7 bases left between them. CDR1 and CDR2 (germline): LGHDT, YNNKEL (reference sequence). The CDR3 is 13 residues long. CDR3 coding DNA: TGTGCCAGCAGCCAGGGGGCGAATTCACCCCTCCACTTT. Protein sequence: CASSQGANSPLHF.

This CDR3 reads CASRDRDGTEAFF. Here the CDR3 DNA reads TGTGCCAGTAGAGACCGTGACGGGACTGAAGCTTTCTTT. This chain connects TRBV19 to TRBJ1-1; D call uncertain. In germline, CDR1 is LNHDA, CDR2 SQIVND (reference sequence). CDR3 length equals 13 residues. Trimming removed 6 bases from V and 5 bases from J, with 13 bases in between.

The genes are TRBV13 and TRBJ2-7; 9 bases line up with TRBD1. After removal of 4 bases from V and 3 bases from J, the junction contained 7 bases not matched to a gene. Germline-derived CDR1 and CDR2 are PRHDT and FYEKMQ (reference sequence). The CDR3 extends over 15 amino acids. This CDR3 is CASSSGTGFNYEQYF. The CDR3 nucleotides are TGTGCCAGCAGCTCCGGGACAGGGTTTAACTACGAGCAGTACTTC.

The chain joins TRBV14 to TRBJ2-7; D is uncertain. CDR1 and CDR2 from the germline V gene are SGHDN and FVKESK. The CDR3 contains 13 residues. Trimming pared 3 bases from V and 3 bases from J, leaving 9 bases between. The CDR3 DNA is TGTGCCAGCAGCCAGGGCCGCCTCTACGAGCAGTACTTC. It yields the protein CASSQGRLYEQYF.

The chain has TRBV13 and TRBJ2-2; possible D gene TRBD1, 5 bases. CDR3 size: 15 residues. Trimming removed 4 bases at V and 7 bases at J, with 16 bases between. Germline lookup yields CDR1 PRHDT and CDR2 FYEKMQ (reference sequence). The CDR3 spells CASSSITGANGELFF. DNA for the CDR3: TGTGCCAGCAGCTCAATTACTGGGGCAAACGGGGAGCTGTTTTTT.